This T cell receptor beta chain was recorded in a study of graft-versus-host responses after intestinal transplantation. The V gene end was trimmed by 6 bases and the J gene end by 2 bases; junction bases not matched to a gene: 6. The germline gives CDR1 LNHDA, CDR2 SQIVND (reference sequence). The length of the CDR3 is 16 residues. Sequencing used immunoSEQ multiplex PCR; TCRdb keeps in-frame clones, though not all of them. The repertoire holds about 130,000 clones, with about nine tenths as singletons. This clone was observed a few times. The antigen is unknown. The gene calls are TRBV19 and TRBJ1-4, with 10 bases identical to TRBD1. This clonotype was obtained from a human donor who received an intestinal transplant. The sequences come from unstimulated CD4+ T cells sorted from spleen or lymph node cells, collected before intestinal transplant. CDR3 DNA sequence: TGTGCCAGTAGAGACAGGGGGCGGAGGACTAATGAAAAACTGTTTTTT. It is translated as CASRDRGRRTNEKLFF.